These 21 T cell receptor beta chains were sequenced from one sample in a study of T-cell memory formation after mild COVID-19. TCRdb ran MiXCR on the 5' RACE reads and lists one entry per CDR3 protein. The sample contains tens of thousands of distinct CDR3 sequences, 8% to 10% of which appear only once. Input material: PBMCs or a T cell subset sorted from them (not recorded which). These receptors were taken from a young man who had mild COVID-19 (a few samples of this study predate the infection). Cell type and time point are not known.

V gene TRBV5-6 combines with J gene TRBJ2-5; possibly TRBD2 for D (6 bases). Germline values: CDR1 SGHDT, CDR2 YYEEEE. CDR3 length: 15 residues. Trimming removed 0 bases from V and 5 bases from J, with 14 bases in between. The CDR3 DNA reads TGTGCCAGCAGCTTGGGGCTCTCGGGGGTGGAGACCCAGTACTTC. Residues: CASSLGLSGVETQYF.

This clonotype was detected only a few times. V usage is TRBV5-1 and J usage is TRBJ1-1; D is uncertain. Trimming took 3 bases from V and 4 from J, leaving 16 bases between them. The germline CDR1 and CDR2 sequences are SGHRS and YFSETQ. The CDR3 spans 15 residues. CDR3 sequence reads: CASSYFGEVGTEAFF. CDR3 in DNA: TGCGCCAGCAGCTATTTCGGGGAGGTGGGCACTGAAGCTTTCTTT.

The chain joins TRBV5-6 to TRBJ1-4; 7 nucleotides match TRBD1. Germline V gives CDR1 SGHDT, CDR2 YYEEEE. V lost 0 bases, J lost 8 bases, and 7 bases stayed unmatched. The CDR3 covers 15 residues. The CDR3 bases are TGTGCCAGCAGCTTGGCAGGGGGGCGTGGGGAAAAACTGTTTTTT. Its translation: CASSLAGGRGEKLFF.

This chain connects TRBV12-3 or TRBV12-4 to TRBJ2-7; D unresolved. V was shortened by 5 bases and J by 9 bases, with 14 bases between the two germline ends. There are 12 residues in the CDR3. The CDR3 nucleotides read TGTGCCAGCAGTACCTTGGGCGAAGGGCAGTACGTC. It yields the protein CASSTLGEGQYV.

This clonotype was seen a few times. The rearrangement uses TRBV6-5 and TRBJ1-2; 10 bases are a match to TRBD1. This CDR3 comprises 15 residues. From germline, CDR1 is MNHEY and CDR2 SVGAGI. After removal of 5 bases from V and 7 bases from J, the junction contained 10 bases not matched to a gene. CDR3 sequence: CASSLRATGGLGYTF. The CDR3 DNA follows: TGTGCCAGCAGTCTCCGGGCGACAGGGGGCCTTGGCTACACCTTC.

This clonotype was observed at least ten times. The chain carries TRBV9 and TRBJ2-1; D may be TRBD1 or TRBD2 (5 bases each). Looked up from germline, CDR1 is SGDLS and CDR2 is YYNGEE. There are 14 residues in the CDR3. Trimming took 3 bases from V and 12 from J, leaving 19 bases between them. The chain's CDR3 is CASSGTGTLVGQFF. The CDR3 coding sequence is TGTGCCAGCAGCGGAACCGGGACCCTTGTAGGGCAGTTCTTC.

With regard to this clonotype: This may arise from a read error, as a much more abundant clone is one base away. The genes are TRBV5-1 and TRBJ1-6; D call uncertain. V was pared by 2 bases and J by 7 bases, with 4 bases between. Germline CDR1 reads SGHRS; CDR2 reads YFSETQ. CDR3 length: 12 amino acids. Here the CDR3 reads CASSFENSPLHF. CDR3 sequence (DNA): TGCGCCAGCAGCTTTGAGAATTCACCCCTCCACTTT.

A note on this clonotype: One junction end does not reproduce the germline sequence, and a read error may be involved. The chain links TRBV4-2 to TRBJ2-5; D may be TRBD1 (6 bases). Germline V gives CDR1 LGHNA, CDR2 YNFKEQ. There are 16 residues in the CDR3. The DNA of the CDR3 is TGTGCAAGCAGCCAAGTATGGCAGGGGAAGGAAGAGACCCAGTACTTC. As protein: CASSQVWQGKEETQYF.

The V gene is TRBV6-5, the J gene TRBJ1-1; 7 nucleotides agree with TRBD1. The junction had 7 bases not matched to a gene; V was cut back by 6 bases and J by 0 bases. Per germline, CDR1 MNHEY and CDR2 SVGAGI. The CDR3 spans 15 residues. CDR3 residues: CASSLTTGVNTEAFF. CDR3 sequence (DNA): TGTGCCAGCAGCTTAACAACAGGGGTGAACACTGAAGCTTTCTTT.

This sequence joins TRBV19 and TRBJ1-5; tentative D call: TRBD1 (5 bases). The V end lost 3 bases, the J end lost 6 bases, and 9 bases lay between the germline ends. The CDR3 is made up of 13 amino acids. The germline gives CDR1 LNHDA, CDR2 SQIVND (reference sequence). The CDR3 loop is CASSMSRAQPQHF. The CDR3 DNA sequence: TGTGCCAGTAGTATGAGCAGGGCTCAGCCCCAGCATTTT.

This clonotype was found many times. V gene TRBV20-1 combines with J gene TRBJ2-1; TRBD2 might be the D (6 bases). V was cut by 1 base and J by 6 bases, with 7 bases left in between. This CDR3 comprises 12 residues. CDR1 DFQATT and CDR2 SNEGSKA come from the germline V gene (reference sequence). Here the CDR3 DNA reads TGCAGTGCTAGAGGGGACTTCAATGAGCAGTTCTTC. Encoded protein: CSARGDFNEQFF.

The chain joins TRBV7-2 to TRBJ1-1; TRBD1 matches at 8 bases. CDR1 SGHTA and CDR2 FQGNSA come from the germline V gene. There are 13 residues in the CDR3. Germline trimming cut 6 bases from V and 7 bases from J; bases unmatched to any gene: 7. The CDR3 sequence: CASSLDRGVEAFF. For the CDR3, the DNA is TGTGCCAGCAGTCTAGACAGGGGCGTTGAAGCTTTCTTT.

This clonotype appeared a few times. J is TRBJ2-4 and V is TRBV7-8, with D unresolved. The CDR3 is made up of 13 amino acids. Germline assignment: CDR1 SGHVS and CDR2 FQNEAQ. V gave up 6 bases and J gave up 1 base, with 7 bases separating them. The CDR3 nucleotides are TGTGCCAGCAGTATAGGGGCCAAAAACATTCAGTACTTC. This gives the protein CASSIGAKNIQYF. Using reference TRBV7-8 and TRBJ2-4 for the parts outside the CDR3, the full variable domain is GAGVSQSPRYKVAKRGQDVALRCDPISGHVSLFWYQQALGQGPEFLTYFQNEAQLDKSGLPSDRFFAERPEGSVSTLKIQRTQQEDSAVYLCASSIGAKNIQYFGAGTRLSVL.

This CDR3 is CASSLTRQETQYF. In DNA, the CDR3 is TGTGCCAGCAGTTTGACACGCCAAGAGACCCAGTACTTC. The chain carries TRBV6-2 or TRBV6-3 and TRBJ2-5; no firm D call. The germline V gene encodes CDR1 MNHEY and CDR2 SVGEGT. Trimming stripped 4 bases from V and 1 base from J, with 7 bases between. This CDR3 region has 13 residues.

This clonotype was detected only a few times. The chain combines TRBV7-9 with TRBJ2-5; D uncertain. From germline, CDR1 is SEHNR and CDR2 FQNEAQ (reference sequence). CDR3 length: 14 residues. The V and J ends lost 5 bases and 3 bases respectively, with 13 bases between them. CDR3 residues: CASSPGLVEETQYF. In DNA, the CDR3 is TGTGCCAGCAGCCCCGGGCTAGTCGAAGAGACCCAGTACTTC.

This clonotype was recorded a few times. The V call is TRBV27, the J call TRBJ2-6, with D perhaps TRBD2 (6 bases). CDR3 length: 14 residues. V was cut by 9 bases and J by 4 bases, with 13 bases left in between. Germline V gives CDR1 MNHEY, CDR2 SMNVEV (reference sequence). As DNA, the CDR3 is TGTGCCAGTCGATCGGAGGGAGGGGCCAACGTCCTGACTTTC. Protein product: CASRSEGGANVLTF.

This clonotype showed up just a few times. This chain uses TRBV5-5 with TRBJ2-3, with TRBD1 matching 10 bases. The germline V gene has CDR1 SGHKS and CDR2 YYEKEE (reference sequence). V was clipped by 4 bases and J by 2 bases; unmatched bases: 4. The CDR3 is 15 residues long. This CDR3 reads CASSDRQGATDTQYF. CDR3 sequence (DNA): TGTGCCAGCAGCGACCGACAGGGGGCCACAGATACGCAGTATTTT.

This clonotype was seen a handful of times. The rearrangement links TRBV5-1 to TRBJ2-3; tentative D call: TRBD1 (5 bases). The ends were cut back, 3 bases at V and 2 bases at J, with 16 bases in the middle. Germline values: CDR1 SGHRS, CDR2 YFSETQ. The CDR3 is 16 residues long. DNA for the CDR3: TGCGCCAGCAGCTACAATTTACCAGGACACACAGATACGCAGTATTTT. Translated: CASSYNLPGHTDTQYF.

The chain uses TRBV6-1 and TRBJ1-2; D is unclear. The germline gives CDR1 MNHNS, CDR2 SASEGT. Trimming removed 6 bases from V and 6 bases from J, with 14 bases in between. This CDR3 contains 13 residues. The CDR3 DNA sequence: TGTGCCAGCAGGGAGGGAGGTGAGAATGGCTACACCTTC. It encodes CASREGGENGYTF.

The chain is built from TRBV7-2 and TRBJ1-4; D is unresolved. Germline V gives CDR1 SGHTA, CDR2 FQGNSA. V was clipped by 2 bases and J by 8 bases, with 12 bases between them. This CDR3 has 14 residues. CDR3 DNA: TGTGCCAGCAGCTTAATGGAGGGAGGAGAAAAACTGTTTTTT. The encoded protein is CASSLMEGGEKLFF.

The rearrangement links TRBV4-3 to TRBJ1-3; D possibly corresponds to TRBD1 (5 bases). Deletions cut 0 bases from V and 7 bases from J, with 13 bases between. Looked up from germline, CDR1 is LGHNA and CDR2 is YSLEER. The CDR3 has 15 residues. The CDR3 spells CASSQDGGVGNTIYF. The CDR3 DNA sequence: TGCGCCAGCAGCCAAGACGGGGGAGTTGGGAACACCATATATTTT.